The table lists the clone carrying this T cell receptor beta chain with many counts. Its antigen is currently unknown. The read gets to within 3 residues of the CDR3 end, and the germline J gene fills in the rest. The protocol was immunoSEQ multiplex PCR, while the TCRdb copy is restricted to in-frame clones and leaves out a portion. The repertoire yields tens of thousands of clones, none seen only once; the top ten contain about 1.7%. The data derive from a study of T cell clonality in common variable immunodeficiency. Findings of the study overall: Authors noted CVID clonality's cause needs subpopulation repertoire sequencing.

The CDR3 extends over 16 amino acids. Germline loops: CDR1 SNHLY, CDR2 FYNNEI. V lost 2 bases and J lost 0; bases outside the gene matches: 2. The chain has TRBV2 and TRBJ2-3, with 10 positions matching TRBD2. The sequenced material came from peripheral blood mononuclear cells. The origin of this receptor is a person aged 18-70 years in good health. This CDR3 reads CASSEPTSGSTDTQYF. CDR3 DNA, as far as it was read: TGTGCCAGCAGTGAACCGACTAGCGGGAGCACAGATACG.